Below are 17 T cell receptor beta chains sequenced from a single sample in a study of T cells in Graves' hyperthyroidism and ophthalmopathy. It was RNA transcripts that yielded the amplified TCR beta CDR3 regions. The HTBI primer set drove a first-round RT-PCR of the TCR CDR3. From the multiplex PCR reads, TCRdb called clonotypes with MiXCR, one entry per CDR3 protein. This sample has 600,000 to 650,000 distinct CDR3 sequences; roughly 20% occur once, and the top ten carry about 34%. The sequencing input was blood. The receptors derive from a man aged 25 to 40 with Graves' ophthalmopathy.

A few counts support this clonotype. The CDR3 bases are TGTGCCAGCAGTTTACAAGGGGATAATGAAAAACTGTTTTTT. Protein sequence: CASSLQGDNEKLFF. The chain employs TRBV27 and TRBJ1-4, with a tentative D call TRBD1 (5 bases). The V gene's germline CDR1 is MNHEY and CDR2 SMNVEV (reference sequence). CDR3 length: 14 amino acids. Trimming took 2 bases from V and 4 from J, leaving 8 bases between them.

The chain couples TRBV3-1 to TRBJ1-6; no clear D gene. V was cut by 0 bases and J by 9 bases, with 9 bases left in between. Per the germline V gene, CDR1 is LGHDT and CDR2 is YNNKEL (reference sequence). The CDR3 loop spans 14 amino acids. CDR3 in amino acids: CASSQEQRGSPLHF. The CDR3 DNA is TGTGCCAGCAGCCAAGAACAGCGGGGTTCACCCCTCCACTTT.

This clonotype was counted at least ten times. CDR3 in amino acids: CASSLGQPYNEQFF. The CDR3 DNA sequence: TGTGCCAGCAGTTTAGGGCAGCCCTACAATGAGCAGTTCTTC. V and J are TRBV28 and TRBJ2-1; no clear D gene. Per the germline V gene, CDR1 is MDHEN and CDR2 is SYDVKM. V shed 2 bases and J shed 2 bases, with 7 bases lying between them. This CDR3 region has 14 residues.

This clonotype was observed many times. The chain carries TRBV20-1 and TRBJ2-7; D is perhaps TRBD2 (5 bases). Trimming removed 2 bases from V and 2 bases from J, with 13 bases in between. Germline V CDR1 and CDR2: DFQATT, SNEGSKA (reference sequence). The CDR3 covers 14 residues. CDR3 nucleotide sequence: TGCAGTGCTAGATCCCCACTAGGCGCCTACGAGCAGTACTTC. Translation gives CSARSPLGAYEQYF.

This clonotype was seen only a few times. V gene TRBV28 combines with J gene TRBJ2-6; tentatively, D is TRBD1 or TRBD2 (5 bases each). The germline V gene has CDR1 MDHEN and CDR2 SYDVKM. CDR3 length equals 17 residues. V shed 3 bases and J shed 0 bases, with 12 bases lying between them. The CDR3 here is CASSLKGTVSGANVLTF. Written as DNA, the CDR3 is TGTGCCAGCAGTTTGAAGGGGACCGTCTCTGGGGCCAACGTCCTGACTTTC.

The chain couples TRBV11-2 to TRBJ2-5; TRBD1 matches 11 bases. Germline CDR1 SGHAT, CDR2 FQNNGV. The V gene end was trimmed by 5 bases and the J gene end by 5 bases; junction bases not matched to a gene: 10. This CDR3 is built from 16 residues. DNA for the CDR3: TGTGCCAGCAGCCTAGGTCCCGGGACAGGGGGGGAGACCCAGTACTTC. Translation gives CASSLGPGTGGETQYF.

Many counts were recorded for this clonotype. The chain joins TRBV3-1 to TRBJ1-3; the D is unclear. V was pared by 0 bases and J by 7 bases, with 16 bases between. In germline, CDR1 is LGHDT, CDR2 YNNKEL (reference sequence). CDR3 length: 16 residues. The CDR3 here is CASSQDYRGFGNTIYF. The CDR3 nucleotides read TGTGCCAGCAGCCAAGACTACCGAGGCTTCGGGAACACCATATATTTT.

Only a few counts were recorded for this clonotype. An end of the junction differs from the germline gene, which may be a read error. The V call is TRBV5-1, the J call TRBJ1-6; D is ambiguous. This CDR3 has 13 amino acids. Germline V gene sequence: CDR1 SGHRS, CDR2 YFSETQ. CDR3 region: CASNLAGRSPLHF. The DNA for the CDR3 is TGCGCCAGCAACTTGGCGGGTCGTTCACCCCTCCACTTT.

The CDR3 spells CASSPPTSGDNEQFF. The CDR3 DNA reads as TGCGCCAGCAGCCCCCCGACTAGCGGAGACAATGAGCAGTTCTTC. The chain uses TRBV5-1 and TRBJ2-1; 9 bases match TRBD2. The CDR3 runs to 15 residues. V shed 4 bases, J shed 5 bases, and the junction held 7 bases outside the gene matches. The V gene's germline CDR1 is SGHRS and CDR2 YFSETQ.

There are many counts of this clonotype. J is TRBJ2-3 and V is TRBV11-2, with unresolved D. The ends were cut back, 11 bases at V and 6 bases at J, with 18 bases in the middle. This CDR3 region has 13 residues. The germline V gene encodes CDR1 SGHAT and CDR2 FQNNGV. The CDR3 loop is CASQPYRADTQYF. The CDR3 coding sequence is TGTGCCTCGCAACCCTACAGAGCGGATACGCAGTATTTT.

The gene calls are TRBV19 and TRBJ1-5, with unresolved D. CDR1 is LNHDA and CDR2 is SQIVND in the germline V gene (reference sequence). This CDR3 has 15 amino acids. The germline V and J ends were trimmed by 3 bases and 1 base, with 10 bases remaining between them. The CDR3 here is CASSIARLSNQPQHF. For the CDR3, the DNA is TGTGCCAGTAGTATTGCGCGGCTAAGCAATCAGCCCCAGCATTTT. Full variable domain (rest looked up from reference TRBV19 and TRBJ1-5): DGGITQSPKYLFRKEGQNVTLSCEQNLNHDAMYWYRQDPGQGLRLIYYSQIVNDFQKGDIAEGYSVSREKKESFPLTVTSAQKNPTAFYLCASSIARLSNQPQHFGDGTRLSIL.

The chain uses TRBV28 and TRBJ2-5; TRBD1 or TRBD2 may be the D gene (6 bases each). Trimming took off 3 bases at V and 5 bases at J, with 16 bases between the two ends. CDR1 is MDHEN and CDR2 is SYDVKM in the germline V gene. The length of the CDR3 is 15 residues. DNA of the CDR3: TGTGCCAGCAGTTTGAGGAGGGGGGCATTTGAGACCCAGTACTTC. This encodes CASSLRRGAFETQYF.

The chain employs TRBV12-3 or TRBV12-4 and TRBJ2-7, with 8 bases that match TRBD1. The junction had 14 bases not matched to a gene; V was cut back by 4 bases and J by 6 bases. The CDR3 totals 16 residues. The CDR3 sequence: CASSSRTGGSAREQYF. The CDR3 DNA follows: TGTGCCAGCAGTTCCCGAACAGGGGGTTCAGCTCGCGAGCAGTACTTC.

This clonotype has at least ten counts. V is TRBV11-2 and J is TRBJ2-3; possibly TRBD1 or TRBD2 for D (6 bases each). Looked up from germline, CDR1 is SGHAT and CDR2 is FQNNGV. CDR3 length equals 17 residues. V lost 5 bases and J 3 bases, leaving 21 bases between the germline ends. This chain's CDR3 is CASSPGDGGSWTDTQYF. CDR3 bases: TGTGCCAGCAGCCCTGGAGACGGGGGCTCGTGGACAGATACGCAGTATTTT.

This clonotype showed up just a few times. The chain has TRBV28 and TRBJ1-5, with unresolved D. This CDR3 comprises 15 residues. The V gene lost 6 bases and the J gene lost 3 bases, with 15 bases spanning the gap. CDR1 and CDR2 from the germline V gene are MDHEN and SYDVKM. CDR3 DNA: TGTGCCAGCAGCTACCCCGCAGGTGCCAATCAGCCCCAGCATTTT. Its protein is CASSYPAGANQPQHF.

The chain carries TRBV13 and TRBJ2-7; TRBD2 matches at 9 bases. This CDR3 comprises 16 residues. CDR1 PRHDT and CDR2 FYEKMQ come from the germline V gene (reference sequence). Germline trimming cut 0 bases from V and 6 bases from J; bases unmatched to any gene: 9. This CDR3 reads CASSLGVAGVAGEQYF. CDR3 in DNA: TGTGCCAGCAGCTTAGGGGTAGCGGGAGTCGCAGGCGAGCAGTACTTC.

This clonotype was counted a few times. The V gene is TRBV28, the J gene TRBJ2-1; tentatively, D is TRBD1 (5 bases). The CDR3 loop spans 13 amino acids. Trimming took 2 bases from V and 8 from J, leaving 10 bases between them. From germline, CDR1 is MDHEN and CDR2 SYDVKM. CDR3 region: CASSLQGVDEQFF. In nucleotides, the CDR3 is TGTGCCAGCAGTTTACAGGGCGTGGATGAGCAGTTCTTC.